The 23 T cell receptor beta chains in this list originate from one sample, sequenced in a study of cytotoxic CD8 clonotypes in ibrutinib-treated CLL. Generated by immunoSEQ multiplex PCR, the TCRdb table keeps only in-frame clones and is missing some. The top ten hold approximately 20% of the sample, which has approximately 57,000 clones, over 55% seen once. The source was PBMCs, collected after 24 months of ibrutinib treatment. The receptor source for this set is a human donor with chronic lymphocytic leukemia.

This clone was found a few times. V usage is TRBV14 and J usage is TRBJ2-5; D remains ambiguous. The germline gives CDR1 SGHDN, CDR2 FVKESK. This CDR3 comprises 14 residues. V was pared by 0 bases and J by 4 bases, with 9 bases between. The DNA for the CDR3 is TGTGCCAGCAGCCAAGAAATCACTGGAGAGACCCAGTACTTC. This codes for CASSQEITGETQYF. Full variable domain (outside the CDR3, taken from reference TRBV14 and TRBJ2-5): EAGVTQFPSHSVIEKGQTVTLRCDPISGHDNLYWYRRVMGKEIKFLLHFVKESKQDESGMPNNRFLAERTGGTYSTLKVQPAELEDSGVYFCASSQEITGETQYFGPGTRLLVL.

CDR3 DNA: TGTGCCAGCAGCTTCCGGGAGCAGTTCTTC. Protein sequence: CASSFREQFF. The chain carries TRBV11-2 and TRBJ2-1; D is undetermined. Germline assignment: CDR1 SGHAT and CDR2 FQNNGV. Trimming took 3 bases from V and 10 from J, leaving 4 bases between them. The CDR3 is 10 residues long.

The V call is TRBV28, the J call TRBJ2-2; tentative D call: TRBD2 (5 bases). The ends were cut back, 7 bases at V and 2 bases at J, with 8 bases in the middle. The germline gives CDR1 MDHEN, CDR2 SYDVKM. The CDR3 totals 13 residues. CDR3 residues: CASNGLNTGELFF. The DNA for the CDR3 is TGTGCCAGCAACGGACTCAACACCGGGGAGCTGTTTTTT.

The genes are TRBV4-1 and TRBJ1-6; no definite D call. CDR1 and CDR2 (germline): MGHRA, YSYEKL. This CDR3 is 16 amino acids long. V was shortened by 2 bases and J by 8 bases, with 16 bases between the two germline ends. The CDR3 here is CASSQWAESRDSPLHF. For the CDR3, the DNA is TGCGCCAGCAGCCAATGGGCAGAGTCACGGGATTCACCCCTCCACTTT.

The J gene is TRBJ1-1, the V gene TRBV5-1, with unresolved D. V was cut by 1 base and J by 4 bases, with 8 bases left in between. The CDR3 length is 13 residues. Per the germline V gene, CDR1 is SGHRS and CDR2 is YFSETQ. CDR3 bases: TGCGCCAGCAGCTTGTTGTCGGGCACTGAAGCTTTCTTT. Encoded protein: CASSLLSGTEAFF.

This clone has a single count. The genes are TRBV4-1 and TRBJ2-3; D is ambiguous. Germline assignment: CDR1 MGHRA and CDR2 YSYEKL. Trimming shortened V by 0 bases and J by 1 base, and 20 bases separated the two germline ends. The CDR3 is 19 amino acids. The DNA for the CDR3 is TGCGCCAGCAGCCAAGATCCCCCCGACTCGTTTTTGCGCACAGATACGCAGTATTTT. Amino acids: CASSQDPPDSFLRTDTQYF.

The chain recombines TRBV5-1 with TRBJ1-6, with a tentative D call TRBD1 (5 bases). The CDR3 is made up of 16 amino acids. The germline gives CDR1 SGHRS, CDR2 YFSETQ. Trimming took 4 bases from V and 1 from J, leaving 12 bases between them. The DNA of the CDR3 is TGCGCCAGCAGCCTGGACACTGGGTCCTATAATTCACCCCTCCACTTT. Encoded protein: CASSLDTGSYNSPLHF.

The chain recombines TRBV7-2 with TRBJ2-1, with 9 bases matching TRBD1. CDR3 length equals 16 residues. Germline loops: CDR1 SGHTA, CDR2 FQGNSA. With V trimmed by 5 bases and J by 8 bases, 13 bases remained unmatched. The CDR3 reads CASSRPRDRVTYEQFF. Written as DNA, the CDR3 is TGTGCCAGCAGCCGACCCCGGGACAGGGTCACCTATGAGCAGTTCTTC.

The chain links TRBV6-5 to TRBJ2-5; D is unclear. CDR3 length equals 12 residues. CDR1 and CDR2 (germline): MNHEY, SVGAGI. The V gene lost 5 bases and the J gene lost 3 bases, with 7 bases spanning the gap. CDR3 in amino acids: CASSVGKETQYF. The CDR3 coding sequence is TGTGCCAGCAGTGTGGGCAAAGAGACCCAGTACTTC.

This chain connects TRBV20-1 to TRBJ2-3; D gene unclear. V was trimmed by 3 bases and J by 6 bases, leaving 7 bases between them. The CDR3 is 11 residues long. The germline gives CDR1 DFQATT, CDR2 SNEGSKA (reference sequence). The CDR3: CSASNPDTQYF. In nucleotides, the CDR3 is TGCAGTGCTAGTAATCCGGATACGCAGTATTTT.

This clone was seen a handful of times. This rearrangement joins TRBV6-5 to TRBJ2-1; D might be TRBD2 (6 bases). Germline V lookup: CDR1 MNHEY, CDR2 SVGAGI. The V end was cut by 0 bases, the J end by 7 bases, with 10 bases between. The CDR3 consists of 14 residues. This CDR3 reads CASSYSGGINEQFF. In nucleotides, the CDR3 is TGTGCCAGCAGTTACTCGGGGGGAATAAATGAGCAGTTCTTC.

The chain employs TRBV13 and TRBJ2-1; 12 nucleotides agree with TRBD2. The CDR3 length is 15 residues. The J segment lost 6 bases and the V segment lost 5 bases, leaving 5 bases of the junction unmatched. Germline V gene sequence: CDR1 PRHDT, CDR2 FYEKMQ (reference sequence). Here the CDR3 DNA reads TGTGCCAGCAGCATCCTAGCGGGGGGGTTCAATGAGCAGTTCTTC. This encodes CASSILAGGFNEQFF.

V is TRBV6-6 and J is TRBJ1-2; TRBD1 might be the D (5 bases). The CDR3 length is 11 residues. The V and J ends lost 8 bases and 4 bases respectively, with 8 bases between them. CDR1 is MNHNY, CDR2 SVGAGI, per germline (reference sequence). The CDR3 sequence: CASGRVYGYTF. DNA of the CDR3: TGTGCCAGCGGCAGGGTCTATGGCTACACCTTC.

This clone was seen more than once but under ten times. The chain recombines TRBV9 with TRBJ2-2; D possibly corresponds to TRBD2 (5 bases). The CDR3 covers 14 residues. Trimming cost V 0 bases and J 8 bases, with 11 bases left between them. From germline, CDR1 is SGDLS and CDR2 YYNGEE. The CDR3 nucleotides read TGTGCCAGCAGCGTAGGGGCCGCGGGTGGGGAGCTGTTTTTT. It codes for CASSVGAAGGELFF.

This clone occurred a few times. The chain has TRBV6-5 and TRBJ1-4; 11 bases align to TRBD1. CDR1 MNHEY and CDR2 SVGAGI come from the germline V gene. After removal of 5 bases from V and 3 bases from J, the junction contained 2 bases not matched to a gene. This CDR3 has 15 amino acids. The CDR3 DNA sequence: TGTGCCAGCAGTAGGGACAGGGGGGCTAATGAAAAACTGTTTTTT. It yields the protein CASSRDRGANEKLFF.

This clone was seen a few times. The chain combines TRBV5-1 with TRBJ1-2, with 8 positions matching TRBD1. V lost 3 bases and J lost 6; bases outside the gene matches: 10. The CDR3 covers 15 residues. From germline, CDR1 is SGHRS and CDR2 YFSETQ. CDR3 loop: CASSSPGQDLNGYTF. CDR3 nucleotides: TGCGCCAGCAGCTCGCCGGGACAGGATCTCAATGGCTACACCTTC.

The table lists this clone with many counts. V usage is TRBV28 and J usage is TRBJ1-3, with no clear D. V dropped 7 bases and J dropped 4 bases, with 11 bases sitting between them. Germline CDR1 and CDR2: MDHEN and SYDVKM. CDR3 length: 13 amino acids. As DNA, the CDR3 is TGTGCCAGCAACGAGACCCCGGGAAACACCATATATTTT. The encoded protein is CASNETPGNTIYF.

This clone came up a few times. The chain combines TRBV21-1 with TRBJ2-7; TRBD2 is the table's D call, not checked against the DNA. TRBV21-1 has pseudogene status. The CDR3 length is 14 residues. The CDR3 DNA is TGTGCCAGCAGCAACCCTGGGAGGGGGTTAAAGCAGTACGTC. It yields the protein CASSNPGRGLKQYV.

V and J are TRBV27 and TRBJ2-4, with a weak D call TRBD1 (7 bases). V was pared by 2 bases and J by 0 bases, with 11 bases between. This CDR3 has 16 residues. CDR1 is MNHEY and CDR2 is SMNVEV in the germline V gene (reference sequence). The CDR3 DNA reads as TGTGCCAGCAGTTTACAGGGGGGAATAGCCAAAAACATTCAGTACTTC. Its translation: CASSLQGGIAKNIQYF.

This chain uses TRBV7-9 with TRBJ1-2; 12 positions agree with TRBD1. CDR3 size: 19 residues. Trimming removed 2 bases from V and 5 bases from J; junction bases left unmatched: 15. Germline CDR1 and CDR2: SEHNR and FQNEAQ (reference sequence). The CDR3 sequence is CASSLYPPGTGGLAYGYTF. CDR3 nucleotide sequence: TGTGCCAGCAGCTTATACCCCCCTGGGACAGGGGGCCTTGCGTATGGCTACACCTTC.

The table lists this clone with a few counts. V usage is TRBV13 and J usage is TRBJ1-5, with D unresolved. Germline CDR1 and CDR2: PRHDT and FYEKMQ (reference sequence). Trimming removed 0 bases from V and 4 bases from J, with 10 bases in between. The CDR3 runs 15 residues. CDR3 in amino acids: CASSLGTGANQPQHF. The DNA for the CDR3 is TGTGCCAGCAGCTTAGGGACGGGAGCAAATCAGCCCCAGCATTTT.

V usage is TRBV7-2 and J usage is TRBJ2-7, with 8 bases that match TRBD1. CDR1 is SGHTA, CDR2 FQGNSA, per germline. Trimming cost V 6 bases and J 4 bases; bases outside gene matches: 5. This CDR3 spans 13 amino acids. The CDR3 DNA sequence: TGTGCCAGCAGTTTGACAGGGGCATACGAGCAGTACGTC. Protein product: CASSLTGAYEQYV.

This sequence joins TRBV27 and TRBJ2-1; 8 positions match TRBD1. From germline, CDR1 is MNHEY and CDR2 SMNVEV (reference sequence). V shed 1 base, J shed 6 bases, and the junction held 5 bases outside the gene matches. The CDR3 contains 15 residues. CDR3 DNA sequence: TGTGCCAGCAGTTTATGGGGGACAGGTAGCAATGAGCAGTTCTTC. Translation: CASSLWGTGSNEQFF.